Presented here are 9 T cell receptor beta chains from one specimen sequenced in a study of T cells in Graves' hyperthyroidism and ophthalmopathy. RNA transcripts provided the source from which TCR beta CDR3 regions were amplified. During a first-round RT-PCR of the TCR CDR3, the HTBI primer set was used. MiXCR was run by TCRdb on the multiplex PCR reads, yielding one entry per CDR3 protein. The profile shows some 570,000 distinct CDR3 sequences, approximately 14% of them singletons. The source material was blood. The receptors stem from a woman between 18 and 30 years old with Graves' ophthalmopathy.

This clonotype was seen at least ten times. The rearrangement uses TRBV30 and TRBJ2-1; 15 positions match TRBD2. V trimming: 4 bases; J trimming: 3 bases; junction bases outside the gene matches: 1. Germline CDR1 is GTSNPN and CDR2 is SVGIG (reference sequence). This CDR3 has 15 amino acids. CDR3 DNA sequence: TGTGCCTGGACGGGACTAGCGGGAGGCTACAATGAGCAGTTCTTC. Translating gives CAWTGLAGGYNEQFF.

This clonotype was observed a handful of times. The CDR3 loop is CSVVSSGFYNEQFF. The CDR3 nucleotides are TGCAGCGTTGTGTCTAGCGGATTCTACAATGAGCAGTTCTTC. V and J are TRBV29-1 and TRBJ2-1; TRBD2 aligns across 7 bases. The CDR3 sequence is 14 residues long. Germline V gene lookup returns CDR1 SQVTM and CDR2 ANQGSEA. V was pared by 4 bases and J by 3 bases, with 6 bases of the junction left unmatched.

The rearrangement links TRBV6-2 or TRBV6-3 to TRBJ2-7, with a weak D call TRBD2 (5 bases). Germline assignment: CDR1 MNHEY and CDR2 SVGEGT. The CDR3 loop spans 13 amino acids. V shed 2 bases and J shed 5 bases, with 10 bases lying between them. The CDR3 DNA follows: TGTGCCAGCAGTTACGAGGGAGAGGACGAGCAGTACTTC. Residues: CASSYEGEDEQYF.

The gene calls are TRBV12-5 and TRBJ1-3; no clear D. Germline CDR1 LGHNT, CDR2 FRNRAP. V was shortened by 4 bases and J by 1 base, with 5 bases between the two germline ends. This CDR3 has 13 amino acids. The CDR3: CASGSGSGNTIYF. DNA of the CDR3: TGTGCTAGTGGTTCGGGATCTGGAAACACCATATATTTT.

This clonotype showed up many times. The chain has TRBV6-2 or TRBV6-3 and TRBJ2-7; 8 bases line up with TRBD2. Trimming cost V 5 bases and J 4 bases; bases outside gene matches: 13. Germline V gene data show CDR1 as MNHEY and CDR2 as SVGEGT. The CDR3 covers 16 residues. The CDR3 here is CASSLPGLGPGYEQYF. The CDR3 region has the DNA TGTGCCAGCAGTCTTCCGGGACTAGGTCCCGGATACGAGCAGTACTTC.

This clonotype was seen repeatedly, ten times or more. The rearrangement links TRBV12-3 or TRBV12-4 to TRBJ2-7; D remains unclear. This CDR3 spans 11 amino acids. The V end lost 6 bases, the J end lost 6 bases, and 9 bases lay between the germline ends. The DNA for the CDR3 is TGTGCCAGCAGCGCTATCGGCGAGCAGTACTTC. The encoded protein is CASSAIGEQYF.

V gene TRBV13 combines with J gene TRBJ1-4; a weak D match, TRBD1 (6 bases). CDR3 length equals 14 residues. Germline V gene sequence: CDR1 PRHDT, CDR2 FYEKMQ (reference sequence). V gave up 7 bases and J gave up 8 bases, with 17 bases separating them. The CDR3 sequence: CASTSGGGKEKLFF. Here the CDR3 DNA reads TGTGCCAGCACCTCGGGGGGCGGAAAAGAAAAACTGTTTTTT.

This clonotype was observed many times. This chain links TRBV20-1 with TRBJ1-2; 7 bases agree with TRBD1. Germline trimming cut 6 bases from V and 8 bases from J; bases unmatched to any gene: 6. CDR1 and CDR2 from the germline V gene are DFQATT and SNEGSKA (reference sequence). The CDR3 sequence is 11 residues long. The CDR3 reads CSALTGQGYTF. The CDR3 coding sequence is TGCAGTGCCTTGACAGGGCAGGGCTACACCTTC.

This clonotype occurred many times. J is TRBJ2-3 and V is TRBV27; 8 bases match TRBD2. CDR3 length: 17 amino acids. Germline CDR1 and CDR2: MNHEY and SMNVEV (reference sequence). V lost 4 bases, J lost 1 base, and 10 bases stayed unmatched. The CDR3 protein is CASSYSSGGTRTDTQYF. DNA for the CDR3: TGTGCCAGCAGTTACTCCTCGGGGGGGACACGCACAGATACGCAGTATTTT.